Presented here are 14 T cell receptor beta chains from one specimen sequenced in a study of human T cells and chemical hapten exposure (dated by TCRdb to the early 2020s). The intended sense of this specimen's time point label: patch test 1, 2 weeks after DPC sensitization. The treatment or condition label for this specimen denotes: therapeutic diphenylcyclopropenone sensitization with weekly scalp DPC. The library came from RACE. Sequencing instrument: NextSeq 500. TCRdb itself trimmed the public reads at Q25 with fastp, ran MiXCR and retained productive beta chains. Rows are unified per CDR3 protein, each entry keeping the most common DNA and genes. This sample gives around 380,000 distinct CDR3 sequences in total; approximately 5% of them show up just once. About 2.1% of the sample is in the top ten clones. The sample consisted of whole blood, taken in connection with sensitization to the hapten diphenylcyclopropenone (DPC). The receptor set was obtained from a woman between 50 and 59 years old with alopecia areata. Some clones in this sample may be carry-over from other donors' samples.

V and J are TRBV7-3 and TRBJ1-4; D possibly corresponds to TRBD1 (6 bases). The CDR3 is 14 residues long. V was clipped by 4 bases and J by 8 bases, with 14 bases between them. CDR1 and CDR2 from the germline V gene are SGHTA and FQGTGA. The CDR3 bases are TGTGCCAGCAGCTGCAAATGGGGGCAGGAAAAACTGTTTTTT. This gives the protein CASSCKWGQEKLFF.

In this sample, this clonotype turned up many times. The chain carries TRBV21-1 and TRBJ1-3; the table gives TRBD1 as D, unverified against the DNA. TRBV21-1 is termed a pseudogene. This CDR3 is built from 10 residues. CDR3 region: CASSNRGGDF. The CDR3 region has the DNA TGTGCCAGCAGCAATAGGGGTGGGGATTTT.

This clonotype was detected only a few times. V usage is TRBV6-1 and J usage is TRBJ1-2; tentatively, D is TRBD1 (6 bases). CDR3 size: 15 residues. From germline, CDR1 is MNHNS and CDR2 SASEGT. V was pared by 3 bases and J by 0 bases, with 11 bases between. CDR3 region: CASSENRASNYGYTF. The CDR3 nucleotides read TGTGCCAGCAGTGAGAACAGGGCATCTAACTATGGCTACACCTTC.

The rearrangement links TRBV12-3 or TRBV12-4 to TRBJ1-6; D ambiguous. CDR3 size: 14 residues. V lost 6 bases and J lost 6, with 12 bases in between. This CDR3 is CASSPTPTNSPLHF. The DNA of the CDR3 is TGTGCCAGCAGCCCAACCCCCACTAATTCACCCCTCCACTTT.

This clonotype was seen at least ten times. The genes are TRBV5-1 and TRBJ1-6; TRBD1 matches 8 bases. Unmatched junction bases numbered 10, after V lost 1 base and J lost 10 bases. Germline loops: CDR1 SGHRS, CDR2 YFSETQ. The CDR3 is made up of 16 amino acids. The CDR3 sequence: CASSLSLGGTGSPLHF. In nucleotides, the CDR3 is TGCGCCAGCAGCTTGAGTCTCGGGGGGACAGGATCACCCCTCCACTTT.

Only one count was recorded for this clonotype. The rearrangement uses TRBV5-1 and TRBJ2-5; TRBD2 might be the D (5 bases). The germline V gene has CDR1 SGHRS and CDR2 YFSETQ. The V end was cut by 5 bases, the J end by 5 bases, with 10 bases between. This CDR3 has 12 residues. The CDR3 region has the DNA TGCGCCAGCAGGGTTAGCGCCGAGACCCAGTACTTC. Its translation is CASRVSAETQYF.

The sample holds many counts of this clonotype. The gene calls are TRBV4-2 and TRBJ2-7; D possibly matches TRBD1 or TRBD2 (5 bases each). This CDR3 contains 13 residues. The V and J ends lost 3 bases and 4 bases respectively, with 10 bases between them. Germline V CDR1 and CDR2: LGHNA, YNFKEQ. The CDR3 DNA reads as TGTGCCAGCAGCCAGGGACGCCGTTACGAGCAGTACTTC. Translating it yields CASSQGRRYEQYF.

CDR3 coding DNA: TGCAGCGTTGGGGCAGGGGGCACTGAAGCTTTCTTT. This translates into CSVGAGGTEAFF. The rearrangement joins TRBV29-1 to TRBJ1-1; 7 bases line up with TRBD1. With V trimmed by 4 bases and J by 4 bases, 3 bases remained unmatched. Germline lookup yields CDR1 SQVTM and CDR2 ANQGSEA. The CDR3 covers 12 residues.

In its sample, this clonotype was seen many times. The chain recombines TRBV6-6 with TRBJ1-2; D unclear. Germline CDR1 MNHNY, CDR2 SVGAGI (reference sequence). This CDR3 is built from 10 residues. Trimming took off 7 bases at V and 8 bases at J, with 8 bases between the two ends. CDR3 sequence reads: CASNRGGYTF. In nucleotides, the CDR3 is TGTGCCAGCAACCGTGGGGGCTACACCTTC.

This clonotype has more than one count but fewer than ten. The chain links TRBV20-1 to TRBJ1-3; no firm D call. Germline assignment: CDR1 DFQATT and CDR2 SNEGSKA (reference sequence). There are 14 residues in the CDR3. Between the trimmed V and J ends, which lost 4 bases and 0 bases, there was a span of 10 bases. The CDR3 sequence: CSATDVLSGNTIYF. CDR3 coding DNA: TGCAGTGCTACGGACGTACTCTCTGGAAACACCATATATTTT.

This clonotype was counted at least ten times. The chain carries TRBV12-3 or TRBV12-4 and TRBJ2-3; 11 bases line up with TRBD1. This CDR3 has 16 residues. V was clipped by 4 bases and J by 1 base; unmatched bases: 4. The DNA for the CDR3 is TGTGCCAGCAGTTCCGGACAGGGGGCCGGCACAGATACGCAGTATTTT. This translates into CASSSGQGAGTDTQYF.

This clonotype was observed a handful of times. This CDR3 reads CASSQSGDGSEAFF. DNA for the CDR3: TGTGCCAGCAGCCAGTCAGGGGACGGCTCTGAAGCTTTCTTT. This chain links TRBV4-2 with TRBJ1-1; D possibly corresponds to TRBD1 (6 bases). Trimming removed 3 bases at V and 6 bases at J, with 14 bases between. Germline CDR1 and CDR2: LGHNA and YNFKEQ. The CDR3 runs 14 residues.

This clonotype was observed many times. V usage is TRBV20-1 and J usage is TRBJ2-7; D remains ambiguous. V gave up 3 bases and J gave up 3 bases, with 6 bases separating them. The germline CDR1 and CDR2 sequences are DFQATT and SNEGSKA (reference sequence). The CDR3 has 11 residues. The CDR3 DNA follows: TGCAGTGCTAGGAATCTCTACGAGCAGTACTTC. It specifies CSARNLYEQYF.

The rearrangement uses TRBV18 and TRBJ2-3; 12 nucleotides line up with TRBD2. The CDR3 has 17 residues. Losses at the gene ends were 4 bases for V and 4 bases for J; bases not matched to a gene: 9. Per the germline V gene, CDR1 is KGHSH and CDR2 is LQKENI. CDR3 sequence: CASSLRTSGDTADTQYF. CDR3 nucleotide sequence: TGTGCCAGCTCACTCCGGACTAGCGGGGATACCGCAGATACGCAGTATTTT.